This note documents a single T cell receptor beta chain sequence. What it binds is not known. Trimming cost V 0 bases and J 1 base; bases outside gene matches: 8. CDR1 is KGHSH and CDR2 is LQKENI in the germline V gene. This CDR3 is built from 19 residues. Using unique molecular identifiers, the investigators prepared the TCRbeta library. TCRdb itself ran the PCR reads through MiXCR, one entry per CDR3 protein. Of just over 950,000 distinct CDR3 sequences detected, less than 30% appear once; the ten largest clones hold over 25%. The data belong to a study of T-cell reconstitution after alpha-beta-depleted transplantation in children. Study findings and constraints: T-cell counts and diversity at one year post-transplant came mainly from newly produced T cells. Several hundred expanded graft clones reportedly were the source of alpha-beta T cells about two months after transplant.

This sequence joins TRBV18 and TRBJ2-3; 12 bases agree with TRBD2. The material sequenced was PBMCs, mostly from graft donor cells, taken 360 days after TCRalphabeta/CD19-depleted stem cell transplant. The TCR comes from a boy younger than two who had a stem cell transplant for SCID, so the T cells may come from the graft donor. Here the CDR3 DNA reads TGTGCCAGCTCACCACCGAGTAAGGGACTAGCGGGCCGCACAGATACGCAGTATTTT. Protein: CASSPPSKGLAGRTDTQYF.